A selection of T cell receptor beta chains follows, all from one sample in a study of blood T cell repertoires in COVID-19. Measured with immunoSEQ multiplex PCR; TCRdb has only the in-frame clones, and not every one. The sample records some 130,000 clones, roughly 90% being singletons. The sample taken for sequencing was peripheral blood. The receptor set was obtained from a man aged 50 to 60 with active COVID-19. Each CDR3 is given with its conserved first and last residue. The order of the fields is clone size, J gene, CDR3 length, D gene, V gene, CDR3 DNA, CDR3 protein. D genes are given only for firm matches. Not every row has a clone size; where given, it reads once, few, many or a size class.

>.|TRBJ2-7|16|.|TRBV5-4
TGTGCCAGCAGCCCCTCCGGGGGAAGGGTCGACGGCGAGCAGTACTTC
CASSPSGGRVDGEQYF
>.|TRBJ1-2|13|.|TRBV5-4
TGTGCCAGCAGCCGGGATACAGTTGGTGGCTACACCTTC
CASSRDTVGGYTF
>.|TRBJ1-1|15|TRBD1|TRBV6-5
TGTGCCAGCAGTCCCACCGGGACAGGAGGGACTGAAGCTTTCTTT
CASSPTGTGGTEAFF
>.|TRBJ2-1|15|.|TRBV7-8
TGTGCCAGCAGCTTAGGGGGACTGGGCTACAATGAGCAGTTCTTC
CASSLGGLGYNEQFF
>.|TRBJ1-1|16|.|TRBV7-8
TGTGCCAGCAGCTTAGTGGGCACAGCTCCACAAGGCGGGGCTTTCTTT
CASSLVGTAPQGGAFF
>.|TRBJ2-3|14|.|TRBV3-1/TRBV3-2
TGTGCCAGCAGCCCCAGGGCGGGCACAGATACGCAGTATTTT
CASSPRAGTDTQYF
>.|TRBJ2-3|16|TRBD2|TRBV7-8
TGTGCCAGCAGCGCCATGGGGAGCGGGGGGACAGATACGCAGTATTTT
CASSAMGSGGTDTQYF
>.|TRBJ2-4|16|.|TRBV6-1
TGTGCCAGCAGTGAAATCCGAGCATCAGCCAAAAACATTCAGTACTTC
CASSEIRASAKNIQYF
>.|TRBJ2-5|14|.|TRBV6-2/TRBV6-3
TGTGCCAGCAGTTACTCAGGCAGGGCAGAGACCCAGTACTTC
CASSYSGRAETQYF
>once|TRBJ1-3|13|.|TRBV6-6
TGTGCCAGCACCCTCCAGGGAGGAAACACCATATATTTT
CASTLQGGNTIYF
>once|TRBJ1-1|12|.|TRBV6-5
TGTGCCAGCCGAACAGGGTACACTGAAGCTTTCTTT
CASRTGYTEAFF
>once|TRBJ2-5|17|TRBD1|TRBV7-7
TGTGCCAGCAGCCCCAGAGGGGGACAGGGGGCGCTGGAGACCCAGTACTTC
CASSPRGGQGALETQYF
>.|TRBJ2-1|16|.|TRBV15
TGTGCCACCAGCGCTCGACTGACTGGCTCCTACAATGAGCAGTTCTTC
CATSARLTGSYNEQFF
>.|TRBJ2-6|15|TRBD1|TRBV14
TGTGCCAGCAGCCAGGACAGGGCAAGGGCCAACGTCCTGACTTTC
CASSQDRARANVLTF
>.|TRBJ2-1|13|.|TRBV7-9
TGTGCCAGCAGCTTTTCGTCGGGCAATGAGCAGTTCTTC
CASSFSSGNEQFF
>.|TRBJ2-3|12|.|TRBV12-3/TRBV12-4
TGTGCCAGCAGTTTCTTCCCAGATACGCAGTATTTT
CASSFFPDTQYF
>.|TRBJ2-3|14|.|TRBV9
TGTGCCAGCAGCGTATTGAATAGCCCAGATACGCAGTATTTT
CASSVLNSPDTQYF
>.|TRBJ1-1|14|.|TRBV5-1
TGCGCCAGCAGCTTGGAGAACATGAACACTGAAGCTTTCTTT
CASSLENMNTEAFF
>.|TRBJ1-2|12|.|TRBV2
TGTGCCAGCAATCCCAGGGACTATGGCTACACCTTC
CASNPRDYGYTF
>.|TRBJ1-1|13|.|TRBV7-9
TGTGCCAGCAGCGAGATGCCGAACACTGAAGCTTTCTTT
CASSEMPNTEAFF
>.|TRBJ1-2|16|TRBD1|TRBV27
TGTGCCAGCAGCAGGACAGGGGGCTTGGGGAACTATGGCTACACCTTC
CASSRTGGLGNYGYTF